The TCR beta chain described here comes from a study of blood T cells in healthy people across ages. Study-level findings and limits: Percentage of naive T cells showed a strong correlation with TCR beta diversity. Long-lived and aged donors differed, with more naive CD4+ cells and higher diversity in the long-lived.

This clonotype was seen only a few times. Its matching antigen is unknown. CDR3 length equals 11 residues. Between the trimmed V and J ends, which lost 6 bases and 7 bases, there was a span of 8 bases. Germline CDR1 is SNHLY and CDR2 is FYNNEI. Primed by a sample-barcoded 5' primer and a J-beta primer mix, a second PCR proceeded for roughly 7 to 11 cycles. TCRdb re-derived calls from the 5' RACE reads in MiXCR, one entry per CDR3 protein. The sample has 750,000 to 850,000 distinct CDR3 sequences, 25% seen once. These data are also associated with another study on T cells of mothers and their children. As that study records: Relative to unrelated pairs, biologically related mother-child dyads exhibited marginally greater, non-significant overlap.

The sequence was obtained from a boy younger than 18 in good health. The sample consisted of blood. The rearrangement joins TRBV2 to TRBJ2-3; no clear D gene. The CDR3 loop is CASSLLNTQYF. CDR3 nucleotides: TGTGCCAGCAGCCTTTTGAATACGCAGTATTTT. Together with reference TRBV2 and TRBJ2-3, the CDR3 gives the full variable domain: EPEVTQTPSHQVTQMGQEVILRCVPISNHLYFYWYRQILGQKVEFLVSFYNNEISEKSEIFDDQFSVERPDGSNFTLKIRSTKLEDSAMYFCASSLLNTQYFGPGTRLTVL.